The rows below give T cell receptor beta chains drawn from one sample of a study of blood T cells in healthy people across ages. TCRdb recomputed calls from the 5' RACE reads with MiXCR, one row per CDR3 protein. The sample includes roughly 860,000 distinct CDR3 sequences, around 62% seen only once; the top ten take roughly 26%. Source material: blood. These receptors all come from a man aged 25 to 40 in good health. Both conserved end residues are part of each CDR3.

length,J,V,CDR3
14,NA,TRBV20-1,CSARSASMRETQYF
15,TRBJ2-1,TRBV5-6,CAGSLTGTVYNEQFF
15,TRBJ2-7,TRBV6-1,CASRPDRGLTYEQYF
16,TRBJ1-5,TRBV12-3/TRBV12-4,CASSLGPDRDNQPQHF
16,TRBJ1-5,TRBV5-1,CASSLGRLGSNQPQHF
15,TRBJ2-3,TRBV6-2/TRBV6-3,CASSYRRGAADTQYF
13,TRBJ1-4,TRBV25-1,CASEDRDDEKLFF
14,TRBJ2-7,TRBV4-2,CASSPSGGQGEQYF
17,TRBJ1-5,TRBV20-1,CSASSGQGTTPNQPQHF
18,TRBJ1-6,TRBV2,CASSLVRPESSYNSPLHF
10,TRBJ2-1,TRBV20-1,CSAYGPEQFF
14,NA,TRBV7-2,CASSVELQIYEQYF
14,TRBJ1-5,TRBV24-1,CATGTGAGNQPQHF
16,TRBJ2-7,TRBV27,CASSPPRQAASYEQYF
17,TRBJ1-2,TRBV5-5,CASSLGVGAGSNIGYTF
14,TRBJ2-3,TRBV20-1,CSASLAGITDTQYF
14,TRBJ2-2,TRBV10-3,CAISESGYTGELFF
16,TRBJ1-2,TRBV7-2,CASSLSDQGYHQGYTF
15,TRBJ1-5,TRBV15,CATSRDGHFNQPQHF
15,TRBJ2-3,TRBV6-5,CASSAGTPSTDTQYF
13,TRBJ2-1,TRBV4-3,CASSQGLGNEQFF
14,TRBJ2-7,TRBV5-1,CASSGTGGGYEQYF
15,TRBJ2-1,TRBV6-5,CASSSYPTPNNEQFF
13,TRBJ2-1,TRBV11-3,CASSHGRYNEQFF
16,TRBJ2-3,TRBV6-2/TRBV6-3,CASSWDSYAGTDTQYF
14,TRBJ1-1,TRBV20-1,CSARSRVGNTEAFF
17,TRBJ2-3,TRBV9,CASSGIGEGPSTDTQYF
16,TRBJ1-6,TRBV4-1,CASSQDRGQGASPLHF